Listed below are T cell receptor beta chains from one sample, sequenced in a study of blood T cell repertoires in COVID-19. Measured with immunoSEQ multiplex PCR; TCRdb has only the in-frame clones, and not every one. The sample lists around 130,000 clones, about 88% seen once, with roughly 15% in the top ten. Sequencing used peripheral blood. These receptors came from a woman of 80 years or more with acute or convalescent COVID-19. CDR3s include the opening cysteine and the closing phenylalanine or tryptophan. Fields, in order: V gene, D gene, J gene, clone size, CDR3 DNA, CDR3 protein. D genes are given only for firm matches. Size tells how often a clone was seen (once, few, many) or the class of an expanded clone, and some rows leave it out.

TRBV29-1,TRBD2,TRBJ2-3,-,TGCAGCGTCCATGGGACTAGCGGGAGCACAGATACGCAGTATTTT,CSVHGTSGSTDTQYF
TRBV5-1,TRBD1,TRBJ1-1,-,TGCGCCAGCAGCTGGGGACAGGGTTTGACTGAAGCTTTCTTT,CASSWGQGLTEAFF
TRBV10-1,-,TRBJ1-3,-,TGCGCCAGCAGTGAGTCGGGGGGACCAGGAGGAAACACCATATATTTT,CASSESGGPGGNTIYF
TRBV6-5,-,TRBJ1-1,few,TGTGCCAGCTCATCAGGGGTGGGCACTGAAGCTTTCTTT,CASSSGVGTEAFF
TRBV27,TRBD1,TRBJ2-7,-,TGTGCCACCGCCCGGGACAGCTCCTACGAGCAGTACTTC,CATARDSSYEQYF
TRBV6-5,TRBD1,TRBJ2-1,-,TGTGCCAGCACCGAGGACAGGGGTACCTACAATGAGCAGTTCTTC,CASTEDRGTYNEQFF
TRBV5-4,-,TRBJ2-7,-,TGTGCCAGCAGCTTGGGTGGGCCCGGGCAGGGCTACGAGCAGTACTTC,CASSLGGPGQGYEQYF
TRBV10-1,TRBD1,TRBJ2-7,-,TGCGCCAGCAGTGACTCAACAGGGGTTGGCTACGAGCAGTACTTC,CASSDSTGVGYEQYF
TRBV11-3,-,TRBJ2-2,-,TGTGCCAGCAGGGACAGGAACACCGGGGAGCTGTTTTTT,CASRDRNTGELFF
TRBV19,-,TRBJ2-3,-,TGTGCCAGTACAGGGGACGGCACAGATACGCAGTATTTT,CASTGDGTDTQYF
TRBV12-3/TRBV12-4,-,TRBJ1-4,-,TGTGCCAGCAGTTTTTCCAGGCTGAGCCTGTTTTTT,CASSFSRLSLFF
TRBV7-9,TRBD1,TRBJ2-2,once,TGTGCCAGCAGCCAACTCTCCTGGACAGGGGTAGCCGGGGAGCTGTTTTTT,CASSQLSWTGVAGELFF
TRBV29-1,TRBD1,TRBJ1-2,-,TGCAGCGTCCGGGACAGGGGGGATGGCTACACCTTC,CSVRDRGDGYTF
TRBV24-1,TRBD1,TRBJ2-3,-,TGTGCCACCAGTGATTTGACAGGGGGCAAGACAGATACGCAGTATTTT,CATSDLTGGKTDTQYF
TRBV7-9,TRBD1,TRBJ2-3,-,TGTGCCAGCAGCTGGACAGGGGCGGGCACAGATACGCAGTATTTT,CASSWTGAGTDTQYF
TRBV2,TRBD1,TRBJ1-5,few,TGTGCCAGCAGTGAAAGGGACAGAACACAATCAGCCCAGCATTTT,CASSERDRTQSAQHF
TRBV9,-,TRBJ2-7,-,TGTGCCAGCAGCGTAGATGGTCTACCCAGGGGCGAGCAGTACTTC,CASSVDGLPRGEQYF
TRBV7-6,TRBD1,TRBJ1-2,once,TGTGCCAGCAGCGCCCGACAGGGCCCATTGTATGGCTACACCTTC,CASSARQGPLYGYTF
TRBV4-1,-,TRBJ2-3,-,TGCGCCAGCAGCCAAGATCAGTCTAGCCCCACAGATACGCAGTATTTT,CASSQDQSSPTDTQYF
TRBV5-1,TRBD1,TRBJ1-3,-,TGCGCCAGCAGCTTGGGACAGGGCTTCTCTGGAAACACCATATATTTT,CASSLGQGFSGNTIYF
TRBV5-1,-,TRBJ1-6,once,TGCGCCAGCAGCTTGGGACAGCAAAATTCACCCCTCCACTTT,CASSLGQQNSPLHF
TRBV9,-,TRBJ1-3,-,TGTGCCAGCAGCGTAGGCCAGGGCCTAGATGGAAACACCATATATTTT,CASSVGQGLDGNTIYF
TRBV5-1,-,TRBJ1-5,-,TGCGCCAGCAGTACGGGGGAACTTGGTCAGCCCCAGCATTTT,CASSTGELGQPQHF
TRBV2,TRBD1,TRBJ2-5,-,TGTGCCAGCAGGACCGACAGGGGCGGAGAGACCCAGTACTTC,CASRTDRGGETQYF
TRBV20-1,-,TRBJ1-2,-,TGCAGTGCTAGAGACTACTATGGCTACACCTTC,CSARDYYGYTF
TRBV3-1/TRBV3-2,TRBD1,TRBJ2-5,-,TGTGCCAGCAGCCTTTTCGGACAGGGGACACAAGAGACCCAGTACTTC,CASSLFGQGTQETQYF
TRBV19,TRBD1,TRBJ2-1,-,TGTGCCAGTGGCGGACAGGGTTCCTACAATGAGCAGTTCTTC,CASGGQGSYNEQFF
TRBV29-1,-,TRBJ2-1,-,TGCAGCGTTTGGAGCGGGCGGGGCTCCTACAATGAGCAGTTCTTC,CSVWSGRGSYNEQFF
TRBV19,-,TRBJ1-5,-,TGTGCCAGTAGTCAGGGCCTCAATAGCAATCAGCCCCAGCATTTT,CASSQGLNSNQPQHF
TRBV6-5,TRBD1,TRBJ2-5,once,TGTGCCAGCAGTTACTCGAGACAGGGGGGGCGGGAGACCCAGTACTTC,CASSYSRQGGRETQYF
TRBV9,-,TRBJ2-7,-,TGTGCCAGCAGCGTAGTGCGGAGGGAACGGGCAGACTACACGGGGGAGCAGTACTTC,CASSVVRRERADYTGEQYF
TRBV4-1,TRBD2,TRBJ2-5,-,TGCGCCAGCAGCCAAGGGAGATTAGCGGGAGGGCCAGGCGAGACCCAGTACTTC,CASSQGRLAGGPGETQYF
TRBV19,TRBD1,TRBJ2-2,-,TGTGCCAGTAGTAGGATAGGGGGCGGTAGTGAGACCGGGGAGCTGTTTTTT,CASSRIGGGSETGELFF
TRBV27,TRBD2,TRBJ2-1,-,TGTGCCAGCAGTCTTAGCGGGAGGCCCTACAATGAGCAGTTCTTC,CASSLSGRPYNEQFF
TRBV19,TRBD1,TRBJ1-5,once,TGTGCCAGTAGTATGGGGACAGGTAGAGCGAATCAGCCCCAGCATTTT,CASSMGTGRANQPQHF
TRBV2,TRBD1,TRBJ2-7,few,TGTGCCAGCATTAATTTATCAGGGGGTCTACCCTTCACTGGCGAGCAGTACTTC,CASINLSGGLPFTGEQYF
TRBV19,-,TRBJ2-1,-,TGTGCCAGTAGGGGTCAGGGGTTTGGGTATGAGCAGTTCTTC,CASRGQGFGYEQFF
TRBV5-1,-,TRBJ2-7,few,TGCGCCAGCAGCTTGGAGGCTAGCGCAAACTCCTACGAGCAGTACTTC,CASSLEASANSYEQYF
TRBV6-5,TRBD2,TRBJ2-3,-,TGTGCCAGCAGTCCTAGGGGAGGGGGCACAGATACGCAGTATTTT,CASSPRGGGTDTQYF
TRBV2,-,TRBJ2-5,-,TGTGCCAGCAGTGAACTTAGACTCGAGACCCAGTACTTC,CASSELRLETQYF
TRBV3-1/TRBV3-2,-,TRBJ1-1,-,TGTGCCAGCAGCCAAGTTTTTAGGGAGGGGGGCACTGAAGCTTTCTTT,CASSQVFREGGTEAFF
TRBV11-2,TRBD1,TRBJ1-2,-,TGTGCCAGCAGGCCGGTCCAGGGGGGACACACCTTC,CASRPVQGGHTF
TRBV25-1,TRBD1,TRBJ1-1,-,TGTGCCAGCAGCAGACAGGGTAACACTGAAGCTTTCTTT,CASSRQGNTEAFF